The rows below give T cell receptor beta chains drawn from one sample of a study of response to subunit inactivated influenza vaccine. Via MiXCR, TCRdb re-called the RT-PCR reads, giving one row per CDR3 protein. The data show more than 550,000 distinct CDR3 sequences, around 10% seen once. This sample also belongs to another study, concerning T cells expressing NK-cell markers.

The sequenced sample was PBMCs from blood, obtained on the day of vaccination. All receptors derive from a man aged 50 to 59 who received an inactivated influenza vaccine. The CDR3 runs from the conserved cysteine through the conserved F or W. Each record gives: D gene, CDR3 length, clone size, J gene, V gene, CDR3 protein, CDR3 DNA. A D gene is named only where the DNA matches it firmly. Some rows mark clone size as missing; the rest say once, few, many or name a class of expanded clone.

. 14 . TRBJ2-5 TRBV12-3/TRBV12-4 CASRSTGGWETQYF TGTGCCAGCAGATCCACCGGGGGCTGGGAGACCCAGTACTTC
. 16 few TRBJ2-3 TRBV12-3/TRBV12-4 CASSPYRGASTDTQYF TGTGCCAGCAGCCCTTACCGGGGCGCGAGCACAGATACGCAGTATTTT
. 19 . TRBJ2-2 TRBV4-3 CASSQDVWAQATNTGELFF TGCGCCAGCAGCCAAGACGTCTGGGCCCAGGCCACGAACACCGGGGAGCTGTTTTTT
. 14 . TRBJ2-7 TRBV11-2 CASSWPRGSYEQYF TGTGCCAGCAGCTGGCCGCGGGGCTCCTACGAGCAGTACTTC
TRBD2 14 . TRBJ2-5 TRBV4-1 CASSHLGREETQYF TGCGCCAGCAGCCACCTCGGGAGGGAAGAGACCCAGTACTTC
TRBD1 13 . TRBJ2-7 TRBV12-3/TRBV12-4 CASRKTGRAPFYF TGTGCCAGCAGGAAGACAGGGAGAGCACCCTTTTACTTC
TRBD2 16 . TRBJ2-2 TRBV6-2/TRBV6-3 CASSRLAGRNTGELFF TGTGCCAGCAGTAGACTAGCGGGACGGAACACCGGGGAGCTGTTTTTT
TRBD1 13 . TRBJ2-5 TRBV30 CAWSDGTEETQYF TGTGCCTGGAGTGACGGGACAGAAGAGACCCAGTACTTC
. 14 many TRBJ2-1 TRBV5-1 CASSLVALGNEQFF TGCGCCAGCAGCTTGGTAGCGCTCGGGAATGAGCAGTTCTTC
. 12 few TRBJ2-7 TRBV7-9 CASSFWLYEQYF TGTGCCAGCAGCTTCTGGCTCTACGAGCAGTACTTC
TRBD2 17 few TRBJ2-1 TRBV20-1 CSASILAGLVSYNEQFF TGCAGTGCTAGTATCCTAGCGGGGCTCGTCTCCTACAATGAGCAGTTCTTC
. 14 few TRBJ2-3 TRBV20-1 CSAVGPPSTDTQYF TGCAGTGCTGTGGGACCCCCAAGCACAGATACGCAGTATTTT
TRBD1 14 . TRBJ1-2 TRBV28 CASSTPGGANGYTF TGTGCCAGCAGCACCCCAGGGGGCGCCAATGGCTACACCTTC
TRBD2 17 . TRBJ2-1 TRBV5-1 CASSLAVAGGLYNEQFF TGCGCCAGCAGCTTGGCAGTAGCGGGGGGGCTCTACAATGAGCAGTTCTTC
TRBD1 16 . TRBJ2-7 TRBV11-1 CASSLIRQGIVYEQYF TGTGCCAGCAGCCTCATTCGACAGGGGATCGTCTACGAGCAGTACTTC
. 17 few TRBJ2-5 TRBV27 CASSLSIDRALGETQYF TGTGCCAGCAGTTTATCTATCGACCGGGCATTGGGAGAGACCCAGTACTTC
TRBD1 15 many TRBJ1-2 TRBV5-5 CASSSEMGQTYGYTF TGTGCCAGCAGCTCGGAAATGGGACAGACCTATGGCTACACCTTC
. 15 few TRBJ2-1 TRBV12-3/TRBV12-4 CASSYYKDQGYEQFF TGTGCCAGCAGTTATTACAAGGACCAGGGGTATGAGCAGTTCTTC
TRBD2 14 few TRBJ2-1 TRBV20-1 CSARVGLDYNEQFF TGCAGTGCTAGAGTGGGACTAGACTACAATGAGCAGTTCTTC
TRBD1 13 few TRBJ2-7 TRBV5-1 CASSNRDRAEQYF TGCGCCAGCAGCAACAGGGACAGGGCCGAGCAGTACTTC
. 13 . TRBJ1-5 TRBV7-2 CASSRAGKQPQHF TGTGCCAGCAGCCGGGCAGGGAAACAGCCCCAGCATTTT
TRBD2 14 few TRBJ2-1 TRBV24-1 CATSDPGLAGEQFF TGTGCCACCAGTGATCCGGGACTAGCGGGGGAGCAGTTCTTC